This passage covers 5 T cell receptor beta chains from one sample sequenced in a study of blood T cell repertoires in COVID-19 (dated by TCRdb to 2020 to 2021). The library was generated by the immunoSEQ multiplex PCR assay. TCRdb took this table from immuneACCESS and kept in-frame rearrangements with V and J called. Such tables lack part of the clones; where checked against another copy, unresolved V genes explain under half of the gap, and the rest is unexplained. The sample yields 200,000 to 250,000 clones; 80% to 90% were counted once. The top ten clones comprise about a sixth of the sample. What was sequenced was peripheral blood. Every receptor here comes from a woman older than 75 with active or convalescent COVID-19.

The rearrangement links TRBV15 to TRBJ2-1; 10 bases are a match to TRBD2. The germline V gene encodes CDR1 LNHNV and CDR2 YYDKDF (reference sequence). V lost 2 bases, J lost 5 bases, and 6 bases stayed unmatched. The CDR3 sequence is 16 residues long. CDR3 in DNA: TGTGCCACCAGCAGACTAGCGGGAGATGTGGACAATGAGCAGTTCTTC. It specifies CATSRLAGDVDNEQFF.

This chain joins TRBV9 and TRBJ1-1; no clear D. Germline CDR1 SGDLS, CDR2 YYNGEE. Trimming pared 4 bases from V and 1 base from J, leaving 17 bases between. The CDR3 contains 16 residues. The CDR3 spells CASSPSPRGTNTEAFF. In DNA, the CDR3 is TGTGCCAGCAGCCCAAGCCCCCGGGGTACGAACACTGAAGCTTTCTTT. Looking up the rest from reference TRBV9 and TRBJ1-1 gives the full variable domain: DSGVTQTPKHLITATGQRVTLRCSPRSGDLSVYWYQQSLDQGLQFLIQYYNGEERAKGNILERFSAQQFPDLHSELNLSSLELGDSALYFCASSPSPRGTNTEAFFGQGTRLTVV.

The chain recombines TRBV19 with TRBJ1-1; D may be TRBD1 (5 bases). This CDR3 is built from 14 residues. Trimming cost V 8 bases and J 1 base, with 14 bases left between them. Germline V CDR1 and CDR2: LNHDA, SQIVND (reference sequence). The CDR3 DNA sequence: TGTGCCAGTTCCCGGACATTCGAGAACACTGAAGCTTTCTTT. This gives the protein CASSRTFENTEAFF.

This clone was seen a handful of times. The chain joins TRBV5-1 to TRBJ1-1; D might be TRBD1 (6 bases). The CDR3 totals 15 residues. Germline V gene lookup returns CDR1 SGHRS and CDR2 YFSETQ. V lost 2 bases, J lost 0 bases, and 11 bases lay in between. The CDR3 DNA reads as TGCGCCAGCAGCTTACAGGGTCGGGTGAACACTGAAGCTTTCTTT. Its translation: CASSLQGRVNTEAFF. Drawing the rest from reference TRBV5-1 and TRBJ1-1, the complete variable domain is KAGVTQTPRYLIKTRGQQVTLSCSPISGHRSVSWYQQTPGQGLQFLFEYFSETQRNKGNFPGRFSGRQFSNSRSEMNVSTLELGDSALYLCASSLQGRVNTEAFFGQGTRLTVV.

The chain combines TRBV5-1 with TRBJ1-4; D is uncertain. This CDR3 region has 16 residues. CDR1 SGHRS and CDR2 YFSETQ come from the germline V gene. Trimming shortened V by 0 bases and J by 2 bases, and 11 bases separated the two germline ends. The CDR3: CASSLGPPGTNEKLFF. In DNA, the CDR3 is TGCGCCAGCAGCTTGGGACCCCCGGGGACTAATGAAAAACTGTTTTTT.